These 13 T cell receptor beta chains share one sample of origin, sequenced in a study of PD-1 blockade in mismatch repair-deficient tumors. Here immunoSEQ multiplex PCR was the method, and the copy in TCRdb shows in-frame clones only, minus some. The sample lists approximately 63,000 clones; about 87% were seen once. The sequenced sample was peripheral blood, obtained 52 weeks after starting pembrolizumab. These receptors originate from an adult with mismatch repair-deficient cancer.

The chain has TRBV10-1 and TRBJ2-7; 7 bases map to TRBD1. The CDR3 runs to 13 residues. Unmatched junction bases numbered 10, after V lost 7 bases and J lost 7 bases. Germline CDR1 is WNHNN and CDR2 is SYGVQD (reference sequence). The CDR3 is CASTPTMTGEQYF. The CDR3, as DNA: TGCGCCAGCACCCCGACCATGACAGGGGAGCAGTACTTC.

The rearrangement links TRBV4-1 to TRBJ2-7, with 11 bases aligning to TRBD1. Germline V gene sequence: CDR1 MGHRA, CDR2 YSYEKL. The V and J ends lost 2 bases and 3 bases, in that order; junction bases with no gene match: 6. CDR3 length: 16 residues. The CDR3, as DNA: TGCGCCAGCAGCCAAATAGGGACAGGGGGAGTCTACGAGCAGTACTTC. It codes for CASSQIGTGGVYEQYF.

The V call is TRBV10-2, the J call TRBJ2-2, with a weak D call TRBD1 (6 bases). Trimming removed 2 bases at V and 10 bases at J, with 14 bases between. Germline V gives CDR1 WSHSY, CDR2 SAAADI. CDR3 length: 14 amino acids. The CDR3 DNA follows: TGCGCCAGCAGTGAGCACAGGGTTGCTCAGGAGCTGTTTTTT. It translates to CASSEHRVAQELFF.

The CDR3 DNA reads as TGTGCCAGCAGTTACCGGGACAGTTTCTCCGAGCAGTACTTC. It codes for CASSYRDSFSEQYF. The chain uses TRBV6-6 and TRBJ2-7; the match to TRBD1 covers 7 bases. The CDR3 extends over 14 amino acids. The ends lost 2 bases at V and 6 bases at J; junction bases unmatched: 7. Germline-derived CDR1 and CDR2 are MNHNY and SVGAGI (reference sequence).

This chain connects TRBV11-3 to TRBJ2-7, with TRBD2 identical over 13 bases. The V gene end was trimmed by 2 bases and the J gene end by 4 bases; junction bases not matched to a gene: 11. The germline CDR1 and CDR2 sequences are SGHNT and YENEEA. The CDR3 spans 18 residues. The CDR3 nucleotides are TGTGCCAGCAGCTTAACTAGCGGGAGGGCCGATTGGAATTACGAGCAGTACTTC. This translates into CASSLTSGRADWNYEQYF.

The chain is built from TRBV7-9 and TRBJ2-7, with D perhaps being TRBD1 or TRBD2 (5 bases each). V was pared by 4 bases and J by 4 bases, with 8 bases between. This CDR3 is built from 12 residues. Germline CDR1 is SEHNR and CDR2 is FQNEAQ (reference sequence). CDR3 loop: CASSWDRYEQYF. In nucleotides, the CDR3 is TGTGCCAGCAGCTGGGACCGATACGAGCAGTACTTC.

V is TRBV16 and J is TRBJ2-7; 8 nucleotides agree with TRBD1. The V and J ends lost 0 bases and 4 bases, in that order; junction bases with no gene match: 5. Germline CDR1 KGHSY, CDR2 FQNENV. The CDR3 covers 15 residues. The CDR3 region is CASSQSTGQGYEQYF. CDR3 DNA sequence: TGTGCCAGCAGCCAATCTACCGGACAGGGTTACGAGCAGTACTTC. The complete variable domain, with remaining parts taken from reference TRBV16 and TRBJ2-7, reads GEEVAQTPKHLVRGEGQKAKLYCAPIKGHSYVFWYQQVLKNEFKFLISFQNENVFDETGMPKERFSAKCLPNSPCSLEIQATKLEDSAVYFCASSQSTGQGYEQYFGPGTRLTVT.

V and J are TRBV28 and TRBJ2-3; D might be TRBD1 (5 bases). This CDR3 comprises 16 residues. Germline V CDR1 and CDR2: MDHEN, SYDVKM. Deletions cut 6 bases from V and 4 bases from J, with 20 bases between. The CDR3 spells CASRGLSDATPDTQYF. The CDR3 DNA reads TGTGCCAGCAGGGGGCTTTCGGACGCAACGCCAGATACGCAGTATTTT.

This clone was counted only a few times. The V call is TRBV7-2, the J call TRBJ2-7; D unclear. V lost 4 bases and J lost 5, with 15 bases in between. The germline V gene has CDR1 SGHTA and CDR2 FQGNSA. The CDR3 is made up of 14 amino acids. The CDR3 region has the DNA TGTGCCAGCAGCTCCTGGGGTATATCGGACGAGCAGTACTTC. Protein sequence: CASSSWGISDEQYF.

This sequence joins TRBV27 and TRBJ2-7, with a possible D match to TRBD1 (6 bases). In germline, CDR1 is MNHEY, CDR2 SMNVEV (reference sequence). The CDR3 runs to 15 residues. V lost 2 bases and J 4 bases, leaving 15 bases between the germline ends. The CDR3 nucleotides read TGTGCCAGCAGTTTAACGACAAAGGGGGTTTACGAGCAGTACTTC. Amino acids: CASSLTTKGVYEQYF.

The V call is TRBV6-5, the J call TRBJ1-3; the D is unclear. Germline CDR1 MNHEY, CDR2 SVGAGI. The V and J ends lost 0 bases and 0 bases respectively, with 6 bases between them. The CDR3 covers 15 residues. CDR3 protein: CASSYSQSSGNTIYF. CDR3 DNA: TGTGCCAGCAGTTACTCCCAATCCTCTGGAAACACCATATATTTT.

This chain connects TRBV7-2 to TRBJ1-5; TRBD1 agrees at 9 bases. The V gene end was trimmed by 5 bases and the J gene end by 5 bases; junction bases not matched to a gene: 4. The germline gives CDR1 SGHTA, CDR2 FQGNSA. The CDR3 extends over 14 amino acids. CDR3 amino acids: CASSQGQGHQPQHF. The CDR3 DNA follows: TGTGCCAGCAGCCAAGGACAGGGGCATCAGCCCCAGCATTTT.

This chain links TRBV7-8 with TRBJ2-1; 10 nucleotides agree with TRBD2. Germline values: CDR1 SGHVS, CDR2 FQNEAQ. CDR3 size: 13 residues. V was clipped by 8 bases and J by 4 bases; unmatched bases: 2. The CDR3 sequence: CASGLAVYNEQFF. The CDR3 DNA reads as TGTGCCAGCGGACTAGCGGTGTACAATGAGCAGTTCTTC.